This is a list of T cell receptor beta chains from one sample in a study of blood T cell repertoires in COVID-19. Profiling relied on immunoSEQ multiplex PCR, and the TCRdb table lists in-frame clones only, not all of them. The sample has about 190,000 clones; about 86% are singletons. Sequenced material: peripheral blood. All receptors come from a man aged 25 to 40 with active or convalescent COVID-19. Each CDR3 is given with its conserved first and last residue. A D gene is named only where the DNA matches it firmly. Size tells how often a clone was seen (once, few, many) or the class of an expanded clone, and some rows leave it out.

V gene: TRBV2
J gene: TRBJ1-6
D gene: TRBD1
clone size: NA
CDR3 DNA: TGTGCCAGCAGGGCCGCGACAGGGGGATCCAATTCACCCCTCCACTTT
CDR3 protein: CASRAATGGSNSPLHF

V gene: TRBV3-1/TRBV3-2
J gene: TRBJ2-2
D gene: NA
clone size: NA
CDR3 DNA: TGTGCCAGCAGCCAGCCTGTGGGGGGGCCAACCGGGGAGCTGTTTTTT
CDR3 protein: CASSQPVGGPTGELFF

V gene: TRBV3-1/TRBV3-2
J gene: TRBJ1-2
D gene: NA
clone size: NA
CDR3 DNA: TGTGCCAGCAGCCAAGGGGCAGTTAATAACTATGGCTACACCTTC
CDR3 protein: CASSQGAVNNYGYTF

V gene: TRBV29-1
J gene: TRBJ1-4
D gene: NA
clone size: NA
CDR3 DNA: TGCAGCGTTGATATCAATGAAAAACTGTTTTTT
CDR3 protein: CSVDINEKLFF

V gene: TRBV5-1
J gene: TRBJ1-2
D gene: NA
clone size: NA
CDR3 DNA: TGCGCCAGCAGCTTGCAGTCTGGGAGAGGAGGCGATGGCTACACCTTC
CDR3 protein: CASSLQSGRGGDGYTF

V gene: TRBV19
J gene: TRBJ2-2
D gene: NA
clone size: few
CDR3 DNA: TGTGCCAGTAGTATAAGTACAGGGCGGACCGGGGAGCTGTTTTTT
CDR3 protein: CASSISTGRTGELFF

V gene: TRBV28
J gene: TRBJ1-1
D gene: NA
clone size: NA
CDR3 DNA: TGTGCCAGCAGCGCTTATGACCGGGGCACTGAAGCTTTCTTT
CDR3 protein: CASSAYDRGTEAFF

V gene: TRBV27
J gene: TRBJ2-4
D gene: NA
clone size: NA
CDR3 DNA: TGTGCCAGCAGTCTTGGTCCGGGTCCCCACCCTCCTCGGGACATTCAGTACTTC
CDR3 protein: CASSLGPGPHPPRDIQYF

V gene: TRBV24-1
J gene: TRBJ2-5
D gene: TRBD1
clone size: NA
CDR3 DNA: TGTGCCACCAGTGATCCCAACAGGGGGACGGGGGAGACCCAGTACTTC
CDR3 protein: CATSDPNRGTGETQYF

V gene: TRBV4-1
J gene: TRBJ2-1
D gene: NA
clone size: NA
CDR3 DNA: TGCGCTAGCAGTACGGTTGGAGGTCACAATGAGCAGTTCTTC
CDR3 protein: CASSTVGGHNEQFF

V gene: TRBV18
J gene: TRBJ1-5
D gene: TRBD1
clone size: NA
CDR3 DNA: TGTGCCAGCTCACCAGCAGGACAGGGGTCTCAGCCCCAGCATTTT
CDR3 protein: CASSPAGQGSQPQHF

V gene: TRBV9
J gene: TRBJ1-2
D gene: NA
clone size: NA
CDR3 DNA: TGTGCCAGCAGCCCTCACTCCGGTCAAGGAGGAACCTATGGCTACACCTTC
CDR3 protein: CASSPHSGQGGTYGYTF

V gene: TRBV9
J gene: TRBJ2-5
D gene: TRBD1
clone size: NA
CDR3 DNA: TGTGCCAGCAGCGAACATACAGGGGCAGAGACCCAGTACTTC
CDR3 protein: CASSEHTGAETQYF

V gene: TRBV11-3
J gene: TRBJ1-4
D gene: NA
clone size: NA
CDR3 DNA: TGTGCCAGCAGCCCTCGGGGTAATGAAAAACTGTTTTTT
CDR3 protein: CASSPRGNEKLFF

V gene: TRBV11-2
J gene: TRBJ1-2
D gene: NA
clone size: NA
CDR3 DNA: TGTGCCAGCAGCGCCCGGGACACCGGCTTGGGGGGCTACACCTTC
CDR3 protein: CASSARDTGLGGYTF

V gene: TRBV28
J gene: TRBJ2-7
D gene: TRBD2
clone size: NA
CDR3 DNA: TGTGCCAGCAGTTTAAACTGGAGGGAGGGCCACCACGAGCAGTACTTC
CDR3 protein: CASSLNWREGHHEQYF

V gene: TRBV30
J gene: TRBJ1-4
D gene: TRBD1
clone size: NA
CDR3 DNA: TGTGCCTGGAGTACTTGGGACAGGGGGCTGCAGGAAAAACTGTTTTTT
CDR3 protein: CAWSTWDRGLQEKLFF

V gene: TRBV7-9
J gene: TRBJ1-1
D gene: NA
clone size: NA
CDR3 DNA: TGTGCCAGCAGGGCTTCGGGGGGCGACACTGAAGCTTTCTTT
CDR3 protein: CASRASGGDTEAFF

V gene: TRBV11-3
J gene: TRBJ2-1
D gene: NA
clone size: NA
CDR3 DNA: TGTGCCAGCAGCTTCCCCGGGACACCTGCCTACAATGAGCAGTTCTTC
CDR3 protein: CASSFPGTPAYNEQFF

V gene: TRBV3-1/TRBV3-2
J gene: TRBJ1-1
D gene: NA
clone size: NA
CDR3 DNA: TGTGCCAGCAGCCAAGAGCCCGGGGGACGGACTGAAGCTTTCTTT
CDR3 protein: CASSQEPGGRTEAFF

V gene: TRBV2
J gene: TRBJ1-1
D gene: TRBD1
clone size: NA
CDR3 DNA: TGTGCCAGCAGTGACGGACAGGGGGCGGTGAACACTGAAGCTTTCTTT
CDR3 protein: CASSDGQGAVNTEAFF

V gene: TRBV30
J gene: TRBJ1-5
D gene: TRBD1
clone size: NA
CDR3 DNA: TGTGCCTGGAGTTCGGGACAGGGACATCAGCCCCAGCATTTT
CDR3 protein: CAWSSGQGHQPQHF

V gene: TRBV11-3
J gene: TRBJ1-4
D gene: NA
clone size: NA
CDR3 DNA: TGTGCCAGCAGCGAGAATGAAAAACTGTTTTTT
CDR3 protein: CASSENEKLFF